The 18 T cell receptor beta chains below all came from one sample that was sequenced in a study of radiotherapy plus CTLA-4 blockade in lung cancer. Produced via immunoSEQ multiplex PCR; TCRdb's table is partial and in-frame only. The table lists 25,000 to 35,000 clones, about 81% of them singletons. The starting material was peripheral blood, obtained from a patient treated with radiotherapy plus ipilimumab. The receptor set was obtained from a human donor with non-small cell lung cancer that progressed on radiotherapy plus ipilimumab.

CDR3 protein: CASTNDQGGTDTQYF. CDR3 coding DNA: TGTGCCAGCACAAATGATCAGGGTGGCACAGATACGCAGTATTTT. V is TRBV25-1 and J is TRBJ2-3, with D perhaps matching TRBD1 (5 bases). Per germline, CDR1 MGHDK and CDR2 SYGVNS. Trimming shortened V by 7 bases and J by 1 base, and 15 bases separated the two germline ends. The CDR3 is made up of 15 amino acids.

This clone came up once. This chain joins TRBV5-6 and TRBJ1-5, with 10 nucleotides matching TRBD1. This CDR3 comprises 15 residues. The germline gives CDR1 SGHDT, CDR2 YYEEEE. Trimming at V came to 4 bases and at J to 5 bases, leaving 6 bases not matched to a gene. The CDR3 sequence: CASSPGQGTDQPQHF. The CDR3, as DNA: TGTGCCAGCAGCCCGGGACAGGGGACCGATCAGCCCCAGCATTTT.

The chain carries TRBV6-1 and TRBJ1-2; D is unclear. Germline assignment: CDR1 MNHNS and CDR2 SASEGT. The CDR3 loop spans 14 amino acids. The V gene lost 2 bases and the J gene lost 3 bases, with 10 bases spanning the gap. CDR3 sequence: CASSEQTTYYGYTF. The DNA for the CDR3 is TGTGCCAGCAGTGAACAAACCACTTACTATGGCTACACCTTC.

The chain is built from TRBV9 and TRBJ2-1; D may be TRBD2 (6 bases). The CDR3 totals 14 residues. CDR1 and CDR2 from the germline V gene are SGDLS and YYNGEE. Trimming removed 3 bases from V and 10 bases from J, with 17 bases in between. CDR3 residues: CASSARLGGGEQFF. In DNA form, the CDR3 reads TGTGCCAGCAGCGCCCGACTAGGAGGAGGGGAGCAGTTCTTC.

V is TRBV5-1 and J is TRBJ2-3; maybe TRBD1 (6 bases). The V end was cut by 3 bases, the J end by 0 bases, with 17 bases between. CDR1 is SGHRS and CDR2 is YFSETQ in the germline V gene. There are 17 residues in the CDR3. The CDR3 bases are TGCGCCAGCAGCTACAGTACAGGGACCCGTAGCACAGATACGCAGTATTTT. Encoded protein: CASSYSTGTRSTDTQYF. Based on the CDR3 plus reference TRBV5-1 and TRBJ2-3, the full variable domain is KAGVTQTPRYLIKTRGQQVTLSCSPISGHRSVSWYQQTPGQGLQFLFEYFSETQRNKGNFPGRFSGRQFSNSRSEMNVSTLELGDSALYLCASSYSTGTRSTDTQYFGPGTRLTVL.

The V call is TRBV5-1, the J call TRBJ2-1, with a possible D match to TRBD1 (5 bases). In germline, CDR1 is SGHRS, CDR2 YFSETQ. The V end lost 4 bases, the J end lost 2 bases, and 16 bases lay between the germline ends. The CDR3 length is 16 residues. CDR3 coding DNA: TGCGCCAGCAGCCTCCTCGGAAGGGGAACCTACAATGAGCAGTTCTTC. This sequence encodes CASSLLGRGTYNEQFF.

This clone was recorded only once. The chain recombines TRBV5-4 with TRBJ2-7, with D perhaps matching TRBD2 (5 bases). The CDR3 totals 13 residues. Germline loops: CDR1 SGHNT, CDR2 YYREEE (reference sequence). Trimming removed 4 bases at V and 2 bases at J, with 10 bases between. DNA of the CDR3: TGTGCCAGCAGCCCCACGGGGACCTACGAGCAGTACTTC. This encodes CASSPTGTYEQYF.

The chain carries TRBV19 and TRBJ1-4; TRBD1 matches 8 bases. J lost 5 bases, V lost 2 bases, and 4 bases had no gene match. The germline CDR1 and CDR2 sequences are LNHDA and SQIVND (reference sequence). The CDR3 extends over 15 amino acids. The CDR3 region is CASSIRTGRNEKLFF. CDR3 sequence (DNA): TGTGCCAGTAGTATACGGACAGGGCGGAATGAAAAACTGTTTTTT.

The rearrangement links TRBV7-9 to TRBJ1-2, with D hard to call. The germline V gene has CDR1 SEHNR and CDR2 FQNEAQ (reference sequence). This CDR3 contains 13 residues. V was cut by 3 bases and J by 6 bases, with 11 bases left in between. The CDR3 DNA is TGTGCCAGCAGCTTCTATGACACGGATGGCTACACCTTC. This encodes CASSFYDTDGYTF.

The chain links TRBV5-1 to TRBJ2-5; D is unclear. The CDR3 covers 13 residues. The V end lost 4 bases, the J end lost 4 bases, and 11 bases lay between the germline ends. In germline, CDR1 is SGHRS, CDR2 YFSETQ. The CDR3 spells CASSDQVGETQYF. The CDR3 nucleotides are TGCGCCAGCAGCGATCAGGTTGGAGAGACCCAGTACTTC. Complete variable domain (other parts from reference TRBV5-1 and TRBJ2-5): KAGVTQTPRYLIKTRGQQVTLSCSPISGHRSVSWYQQTPGQGLQFLFEYFSETQRNKGNFPGRFSGRQFSNSRSEMNVSTLELGDSALYLCASSDQVGETQYFGPGTRLLVL.

The chain uses TRBV4-1 and TRBJ2-7; possibly TRBD2 for D (5 bases). The V and J ends lost 1 base and 4 bases respectively, with 8 bases between them. The CDR3 spans 13 residues. Germline CDR1 is MGHRA and CDR2 is YSYEKL. CDR3 residues: CASSQGTLYEQYF. CDR3 sequence (DNA): TGCGCCAGCAGCCAAGGGACTCTATACGAGCAGTACTTC.

The chain recombines TRBV5-1 with TRBJ1-6; 7 bases are shared with TRBD1. From germline, CDR1 is SGHRS and CDR2 YFSETQ. The length of the CDR3 is 14 residues. V shed 4 bases, J shed 7 bases, and the junction held 5 bases outside the gene matches. The CDR3 here is CASSPGQRNSPLHF. The CDR3 nucleotides read TGCGCCAGCAGCCCGGGACAGAGAAATTCACCCCTCCACTTT.

This clone appeared a single time. This sequence joins TRBV7-6 and TRBJ2-3; tentative D call: TRBD2 (5 bases). CDR1 and CDR2 from the germline V gene are SGHVS and FNYEAQ. CDR3 length: 16 amino acids. V lost 4 bases to trimming and J lost 1 base, with 15 bases between them. The CDR3 DNA reads TGTGCCAGCAGCTCCCACATTGGACTGGGCACAGATACGCAGTATTTT. The encoded protein is CASSSHIGLGTDTQYF.

J is TRBJ1-1 and V is TRBV10-2, with D possibly being TRBD1 (5 bases). CDR3 size: 15 residues. V lost 2 bases to trimming and J lost 4 bases, with 14 bases between them. Per the germline V gene, CDR1 is WSHSY and CDR2 is SAAADI. The DNA for the CDR3 is TGCGCCAGCAGTGAGCTCTACCTGGGGGGCACTGAAGCTTTCTTT. Its translation is CASSELYLGGTEAFF.

The chain has TRBV18 and TRBJ1-2; 11 nucleotides match TRBD1. This CDR3 spans 16 amino acids. Germline assignment: CDR1 KGHSH and CDR2 LQKENI. V lost 3 bases and J lost 9; bases outside the gene matches: 12. CDR3 loop: CASSPLTGQGALSYTF. CDR3 nucleotides: TGTGCCAGCTCACCGCTCACTGGACAGGGGGCGCTGAGCTACACCTTC.

The V and J genes are TRBV6-5 and TRBJ1-3; TRBD1 matches 8 bases. Trimming took 6 bases from V and 4 from J; bases not matched to a gene: 8. The CDR3 totals 15 residues. The germline V gene encodes CDR1 MNHEY and CDR2 SVGAGI. As DNA, the CDR3 is TGTGCCAGCAGCCGACAGGGGTCGGGGGGAAACACCATATATTTT. Translated, it gives CASSRQGSGGNTIYF.

This clone was seen a single time. The rearrangement uses TRBV6-5 and TRBJ2-1; 7 bases align to TRBD2. CDR1 and CDR2 from the germline V gene are MNHEY and SVGAGI. The CDR3 has 14 amino acids. V lost 6 bases to trimming and J lost 0 bases; unmatched junction nucleotides: 2. CDR3 in DNA: TGTGCCAGCAGGGGGGGGGACTCCTACAATGAGCAGTTCTTC. As protein: CASRGGDSYNEQFF.

The rearrangement links TRBV14 to TRBJ2-7, with 10 nucleotides matching TRBD1. Trimming cost V 5 bases and J 2 bases; bases outside gene matches: 6. Germline values: CDR1 SGHDN, CDR2 FVKESK. CDR3 length: 15 amino acids. CDR3 DNA: TGTGCCAGCAGCAGCGGACAGGGGGGTGCCTACGAGCAGTACTTC. This gives the protein CASSSGQGGAYEQYF. Drawing the rest from reference TRBV14 and TRBJ2-7, the complete variable domain is EAGVTQFPSHSVIEKGQTVTLRCDPISGHDNLYWYRRVMGKEIKFLLHFVKESKQDESGMPNNRFLAERTGGTYSTLKVQPAELEDSGVYFCASSSGQGGAYEQYFGPGTRLTVT.